A selection of T cell receptor beta chains follows, all from one sample in a study of cytomegalovirus exposure and HLA in healthy donors. TCRdb's table, derived via immunoSEQ multiplex PCR, lists solely in-frame clones and lacks some. The ten top clones account for about 3.2%, within a sample of under 130,000 clones. The sequenced sample consisted of PBMCs. These receptors were taken from a man aged 35 to 55 in good health and CMV-seronegative. The CDR3 runs from the conserved cysteine through the conserved F or W. D genes are given only for firm matches.

length	D	V	J	CDR3	DNA
15	TRBD2	TRBV11-2	TRBJ2-3	CASSVGGSWADTQYF	TGTGCCAGCAGCGTGGGCGGGAGTTGGGCAGATACGCAGTATTTT
14	TRBD1	TRBV29-1	TRBJ1-2	CSVEISGQGHGYTF	TGCAGCGTTGAGATCTCGGGACAGGGGCATGGCTACACCTTC
16	NA	TRBV4-1	TRBJ2-2	CASRMRTDLNTGELFF	TGCGCCAGCAGGATGAGGACAGATTTGAACACCGGGGAGCTGTTTTTT
11	NA	TRBV10-3	TRBJ2-7	CAISDNYEQYF	TGTGCCATCAGTGATAACTACGAGCAGTACTTC
15	TRBD1	TRBV27	TRBJ2-1	CASRTPDRRYNEQFF	TGTGCCAGCAGAACTCCGGACAGGAGATACAATGAGCAGTTCTTC
15	NA	TRBV27	TRBJ1-2	CASSFREGANYGYTF	TGTGCCAGCAGTTTTCGGGAGGGAGCTAACTATGGCTACACCTTC
15	TRBD2	TRBV5-4	TRBJ2-7	CASSKGLAGVHEQYF	TGTGCCAGCAGCAAGGGACTAGCGGGAGTCCACGAGCAGTACTTC
17	NA	TRBV10-1	TRBJ1-1	CASSESVDGGRNTEAFF	TGCGCCAGCAGTGAGTCTGTGGACGGAGGAAGGAACACTGAAGCTTTCTTT
16	TRBD2	TRBV5-1	TRBJ2-5	CASSSTGTSGQETQYF	TGCGCCAGCAGCTCTACCGGGACTAGCGGTCAAGAGACCCAGTACTTC
16	NA	TRBV5-1	TRBJ2-4	CASSLEAGWAKNIQYF	TGCGCCAGCAGCTTGGAGGCAGGATGGGCCAAAAACATTCAGTACTTC
14	TRBD1	TRBV27	TRBJ2-1	CASRPGQSNNEQFF	TGTGCCAGCCGACCGGGACAGTCAAACAATGAGCAGTTCTTC
13	NA	TRBV27	TRBJ2-5	CASSLKGRETQYF	TGTGCCAGCAGTTTAAAGGGGCGAGAGACCCAGTACTTC
16	NA	TRBV27	TRBJ2-2	CASTELGKSNTGELFF	TGTGCCAGCACCGAACTCGGGAAGTCGAACACCGGGGAGCTGTTTTTT
16	TRBD1	TRBV7-2	TRBJ2-3	CASSLGWDRRTDTQYF	TGTGCCAGCAGCTTAGGTTGGGACAGGCGAACAGATACGCAGTATTTT
14	TRBD2	TRBV11-3	TRBJ2-3	CASSLGGGANTQYF	TGTGCCAGCAGCTTGGGCGGGGGGGCAAATACGCAGTATTTT
16	TRBD2	TRBV11-2	TRBJ2-1	CASSLALAGSTNEQFF	TGTGCCAGCAGCTTAGCGCTAGCGGGAAGCACCAATGAGCAGTTCTTC
13	TRBD2	TRBV6-5	TRBJ2-5	CASRLAGAETQYF	TGTGCCAGCAGGCTAGCGGGAGCAGAGACCCAGTACTTC
13	NA	TRBV6-1	TRBJ2-7	CASSVAGTYEQYF	TGTGCCAGCAGTGTGGCAGGAACGTACGAGCAGTACTTC
16	TRBD2	TRBV5-1	TRBJ2-2	CASSFTSGTNTGELFF	TGCGCCAGCAGCTTTACTAGCGGGACGAACACCGGGGAGCTGTTTTTT
15	NA	TRBV9	TRBJ1-4	CASSVGGVFYEKLFF	TGTGCCAGCAGCGTCGGCGGGGTATTTTATGAAAAACTGTTTTTT
15	TRBD1	TRBV7-9	TRBJ2-1	CASSLPGQAYNEQFF	TGTGCCAGCAGTTTACCGGGACAGGCCTACAATGAGCAGTTCTTC
16	NA	TRBV11-2	TRBJ2-5	CASSLGAGRLRETQYF	TGTGCCAGCAGCTTAGGGGCAGGGAGGTTAAGAGAGACCCAGTACTTC
16	TRBD1	TRBV7-6	TRBJ2-7	CASSSPGVTGGLEQYF	TGTGCCAGCAGCTCCCCTGGGGTGACAGGGGGACTCGAGCAGTACTTC
16	TRBD1	TRBV4-1	TRBJ1-5	CASSQEGQGAGQPQHF	TGCGCCAGCAGCCAAGAAGGGCAGGGGGCGGGTCAGCCCCAGCATTTT
16	TRBD1	TRBV4-1	TRBJ2-7	CASSRTLGTGAYEQYF	TGCGCCAGCAGCCGAACCTTGGGGACAGGCGCCTACGAGCAGTACTTC
16	TRBD1	TRBV4-2	TRBJ2-7	CASSQDSGTGGYEQYF	TGTGCCAGCAGCCAAGATTCCGGGACAGGGGGCTACGAGCAGTACTTC
13	NA	TRBV25-1	TRBJ2-5	CASRLAVQETQYF	TGTGCCAGCAGATTAGCGGTGCAAGAGACCCAGTACTTC
13	NA	TRBV2	TRBJ2-7	CASSVVGSYEQYF	TGTGCCAGCAGTGTTGTTGGCAGTTACGAGCAGTACTTC
16	TRBD1	TRBV28	TRBJ2-7	CASSLGQGAQSYEQYF	TGTGCCAGCAGTTTAGGACAGGGGGCTCAGAGCTACGAGCAGTACTTC
13	NA	TRBV18	TRBJ1-1	CASSPRQDTEAFF	TGTGCCAGCTCACCCCGACAGGACACTGAAGCTTTCTTT
15	NA	TRBV2	TRBJ2-7	CASSEWATHSYEQYF	TGTGCCAGCAGTGAATGGGCGACGCACTCCTACGAGCAGTACTTC
15	NA	TRBV4-1	TRBJ1-2	CASRAETGHSYGYTF	TGCGCCAGCAGAGCAGAGACGGGACACAGTTATGGCTACACCTTC
15	NA	TRBV5-1	TRBJ2-7	CASSARGDLGYEQYF	TGCGCCAGCAGCGCTCGGGGTGACCTGGGCTACGAGCAGTACTTC
11	NA	TRBV11-2	TRBJ2-7	CASSQRYEQYF	TGTGCCAGCAGCCAGCGGTACGAGCAGTACTTC
14	TRBD2	TRBV6-4	TRBJ2-1	CASGRGGSYNEQFF	TGTGCCAGCGGGCGGGGGGGCTCCTACAATGAGCAGTTCTTC
16	TRBD2	TRBV10-1	TRBJ2-3	CASSERGLAGTDTQYF	TGCGCCAGCAGTGAGCGGGGACTAGCGGGCACAGATACGCAGTATTTT
13	NA	TRBV5-1	TRBJ2-7	CASSLGRAYEQYF	TGCGCCAGCAGCTTGGGCAGGGCCTACGAGCAGTACTTC
13	NA	TRBV5-6	TRBJ1-3	CASSLAHGNTIYF	TGTGCCAGCAGCTTGGCCCATGGAAACACCATATATTTT
19	TRBD1	TRBV15	TRBJ2-3	CATSRGWIPGQGKGDTQYF	TGTGCCACCAGCAGAGGGTGGATCCCGGGACAGGGGAAAGGTGATACGCAGTATTTT
15	NA	TRBV10-2	TRBJ2-3	CASSDSAASTDTQYF	TGCGCCAGCAGTGACTCAGCGGCTAGCACAGATACGCAGTATTTT
14	NA	TRBV5-8	TRBJ1-1	CASSLGEGGTEAFF	TGTGCCAGCAGCTTAGGAGAGGGGGGGACTGAAGCTTTCTTT
16	TRBD2	TRBV7-2	TRBJ2-2	CASSLVLAGGSGELFF	TGTGCCAGCAGCTTAGTTCTAGCGGGAGGTAGCGGGGAGCTGTTTTTT
13	TRBD1	TRBV10-1	TRBJ2-2	CASSQGVTGELFF	TGCGCCAGCAGTCAGGGGGTCACCGGGGAGCTGTTTTTC
13	TRBD1	TRBV5-6	TRBJ1-1	CASSSSTGGLAFF	TGTGCCAGCAGCTCATCGACAGGGGGTTTAGCTTTCTTT
13	TRBD1	TRBV6-1	TRBJ2-3	CASSSGQGGTQYF	TGTGCCAGCAGTTCCGGACAGGGTGGTACGCAGTATTTT
15	NA	TRBV4-2	TRBJ2-7	CASSQEEAGRYEQYF	TGTGCCAGCAGCCAAGAAGAAGCAGGGAGGTACGAGCAGTACTTC
14	NA	TRBV21-1	TRBJ1-5	CASRKGNSNQPQHF	TGTGCCAGCAGAAAAGGTAATAGCAATCAGCCCCAGCATTTT
15	NA	TRBV2	TRBJ1-3	CASSEVFVAGNTIYF	TGTGCCAGCAGTGAAGTCTTCGTTGCTGGAAACACCATATATTTT
15	NA	TRBV14	TRBJ2-2	CASSQVGGLTGELFF	TGTGCCAGCAGCCAAGTAGGGGGTCTAACCGGGGAGCTGTTTTTT
14	NA	TRBV9	TRBJ2-1	CASSFSRAPNEQFF	TGTGCCAGCAGCTTTAGCAGGGCACCCAATGAGCAGTTCTTC
15	NA	TRBV7-9	TRBJ1-3	CASSPQGISGNTIYF	TGTGCCAGCAGCCCCCAGGGTATCTCTGGAAACACCATATATTTT
14	NA	TRBV5-4	TRBJ2-1	CASSHQGLYNEQFF	TGTGCCAGCAGCCACCAGGGGTTATACAATGAGCAGTTCTTC
15	NA	TRBV10-3	TRBJ2-7	CAISESGGGEYEQYF	TGTGCCATCAGTGAGTCCGGAGGGGGCGAGTACGAGCAGTACTTC
14	NA	TRBV6-5	TRBJ1-2	CASSLLGGPYGYTF	TGTGCCAGCAGCCTACTCGGTGGGCCCTATGGCTACACCTTC
16	NA	TRBV5-6	TRBJ1-2	CASSLSGPGASYGYTF	TGTGCCAGCAGCTTGTCTGGGCCAGGGGCTTCTTACGGCTACACCTTC
16	NA	TRBV6-5	TRBJ2-2	CASSYSFGLGAGELFF	TGTGCCAGCAGTTACTCCTTTGGTTTAGGGGCCGGGGAGCTGTTTTTT
13	NA	TRBV10-3	TRBJ1-1	CAISGQGKTEAFF	TGTGCCATCAGTGGCCAGGGGAAAACTGAAGCTTTCTTT
12	NA	TRBV5-1	TRBJ1-2	CASYSPISGYTF	TGCGCCAGCTATAGCCCGATAAGTGGCTACACCTTC
15	NA	TRBV5-1	TRBJ2-3	CASSLPQGVTDTQYF	TGCGCCAGCAGCCTACCCCAGGGTGTGACAGATACGCAGTATTTT